Sequencing of this TCR beta chain was carried out in a study of blood T cell repertoires in COVID-19. Study-wide context: Sites in the United States, Italy and Spain provided acute and convalescent COVID-19 samples.

Original processing methods: How many nucleated cells were present was estimated from reference gene primer amplification. The repertoire was sequenced with immunoSEQ multiplex PCR; TCRdb's copy has only in-frame clones and lacks some. V, J and clone size reflect that table, while D and trimming were determined from the DNA. The table shows about 140,000 clones, with roughly 82% occurring only once. This clone was recorded once. Source material: peripheral blood. This clonotype was obtained from an older man with acute or convalescent COVID-19.

This CDR3 reads CASSGGSTYNEQFF. The CDR3 nucleotides read TGTGCCAGTAGCGGGGGGTCCACCTACAATGAGCAGTTCTTC. The chain recombines TRBV7-2 with TRBJ2-1; TRBD2 aligns across 10 bases. Germline-derived CDR1 and CDR2 are SGHTA and FQGNSA. The V gene end was trimmed by 9 bases and the J gene end by 2 bases; junction bases not matched to a gene: 4. The CDR3 runs 14 residues. Supplemented by reference TRBV7-2 and TRBJ2-1, the full variable domain reads GAGVSQSPSNKVTEKGKDVELRCDPISGHTALYWYRQSLGQGLEFLIYFQGNSAPDKSGLPSDRFSAERTGGSVSTLTIQRTQQEDSAVYLCASSGGSTYNEQFFGPGTRLTVL.